This TCR beta chain comes out of a study of neurological immune-mediated disorders. J lost 2 bases, V lost 5 bases, and 1 base had no gene match. The CDR3 runs 14 residues. CDR1 and CDR2 (germline): SEHNR, FQNEAQ (reference sequence). Study conclusions and caveats: Private repertoires in all groups were suggested by the absence of shared CDR3 amino acid sequences among expanded clones across subjects. Healthy controls had more TCR clonal expansion than multiple sclerosis, which showed the least, whereas HTLV-1-associated myelopathy showed the most.

For the sorted libraries, over 950,000 CD4+ or CD8+ T cells were used. 5'RACE with 10-nucleotide random UMIs produced the cDNA. TCRdb called the 5' RACE reads again in MiXCR, with one record for every CDR3 protein. The repertoire includes roughly 30,000 distinct CDR3 sequences, roughly 23% of them detected once, and 25% to 30% sits in the top ten. This clonotype ranks as medium-sized. What it binds is not known. The J gene is TRBJ1-5, the V gene TRBV7-9, with 9 bases identical to TRBD1. The sequenced sample consisted of CD4+ T cells from blood. This TCR derives from a man aged 45-60 years with HTLV-1-associated myelopathy (HAM/TSP). CDR3 bases: TGTGCCAGCAGCCGGACAGGGGGCAATCAGCCCCAGCATTTT. It codes for CASSRTGGNQPQHF.